The 21 T cell receptor beta chains in this list originate from one sample, sequenced in a study of regulatory and conventional T cells in RAG deficiency. Blood CD4+ CD25-low CD127-high conventional T cells supplied the genomic DNA template. Some clones are missing from TCRdb's copy, which holds only in-frame ones; the method was immunoSEQ multiplex PCR. Of about 30,000 clones in the sample, roughly 96% were seen once. This sample also belongs to another study, concerning regulatory T cells. That source adds: The PCR used 52 TRBV and 13 TRBJ primers.

Sequenced input: CD25- CD4+ T cells sorted from blood. The receptors derive from a human donor in good health.

The chain couples TRBV9 to TRBJ1-3; D might be TRBD1 (5 bases). The CDR3 runs to 16 residues. Germline CDR1 SGDLS, CDR2 YYNGEE. The ends were cut back, 7 bases at V and 0 bases at J, with 17 bases in the middle. The CDR3 here is CASRPGGVGSGNTIYF. DNA of the CDR3: TGTGCCAGCCGCCCCGGGGGTGTAGGCTCTGGAAACACCATATATTTT.

The chain recombines TRBV4-2 with TRBJ2-6, with 7 bases matching TRBD1. The DNA end favors TRBJ2-4, so the J call may be wrong. The CDR3 sequence is 15 residues long. Germline V lookup: CDR1 LGHNA, CDR2 YNFKEQ. This chain's CDR3 is CASSLDRDRKNIQYF. CDR3 bases: TGTGCCAGCAGCCTCGACCGGGACAGAAAAAACATTCAGTACTTC.

The chain carries TRBV28 and TRBJ1-2; possible D gene TRBD1, 6 bases. The CDR3 consists of 13 residues. Germline V gene data show CDR1 as MDHEN and CDR2 as SYDVKM. Trimming took 8 bases from V and 8 from J, leaving 18 bases between them. CDR3 nucleotides: TGTGCCAGCGCTCAGGGGAATCTGAGAGGCTACACCTTC. This gives the protein CASAQGNLRGYTF.

With regard to this clone: The same CDR3 can be traced to other DNA sequences in this sample. The V and J genes are TRBV2 and TRBJ2-3, with D possibly matching TRBD2 (5 bases). Germline-derived CDR1 and CDR2 are SNHLY and FYNNEI. The CDR3 totals 12 residues. V was pared by 8 bases and J by 4 bases, with 10 bases between. DNA of the CDR3: TGTGCCAGCCGGGGAGACCCAGATACGCAGTATTTT. This codes for CASRGDPDTQYF.

This chain uses TRBV6-6 with TRBJ1-2; 9 bases agree with TRBD1. CDR3 length: 15 residues. Per germline, CDR1 MNHNY and CDR2 SVGAGI (reference sequence). The J segment lost 1 base and the V segment lost 11 bases, leaving 11 bases of the junction unmatched. The CDR3 protein is CAVDRQGVRNYGYTF. Written as DNA, the CDR3 is TGTGCCGTGGACCGACAGGGGGTGCGTAACTATGGCTACACCTTC.

The V gene is TRBV6-5, the J gene TRBJ2-7, with TRBD1 identical over 7 bases. The junction had 3 bases not matched to a gene; V was cut back by 6 bases and J by 1 base. Germline V gene data show CDR1 as MNHEY and CDR2 as SVGAGI. The CDR3 is 13 residues long. The CDR3 region has the DNA TGTGCCAGCAGCCTACAGGGGTCCTACGAGCAGTACTTC. It codes for CASSLQGSYEQYF.

On this clone: The junction differs from germline at one of its ends, possibly a read error. The chain uses TRBV7-7 and TRBJ2-1; 12 positions match TRBD1. The CDR3 is 16 residues long. The germline gives CDR1 SSHAT, CDR2 FNYEAQ (reference sequence). CDR3 sequence reads: CASSLGSGQGANEQFF. Here the CDR3 DNA reads TGTGCTAGCAGCTTAGGTTCGGGACAGGGGGCTAATGAGCAGTTCTTC.

The chain recombines TRBV5-1 with TRBJ2-5, with TRBD2 identical over 8 bases. The germline V gene has CDR1 SGHRS and CDR2 YFSETQ. The CDR3 has 15 residues. V shed 2 bases, J shed 1 base, and the junction held 4 bases outside the gene matches. CDR3 region: CASSLGSGAQETQYF. The CDR3 DNA follows: TGCGCCAGCAGCTTAGGTAGCGGGGCCCAAGAGACCCAGTACTTC.

The chain uses TRBV28 and TRBJ2-7; weak D call: TRBD1 (6 bases). CDR1 is MDHEN, CDR2 SYDVKM, per germline. The CDR3 contains 13 residues. V was clipped by 11 bases and J by 2 bases, with 16 bases between them. The CDR3 bases are TGTGCCGCCCAGGGGTCCGCCCCCTACGAGCAGTACTTC. Residues: CAAQGSAPYEQYF.

The chain is built from TRBV7-6 and TRBJ2-7; 7 bases agree with TRBD2. The CDR3 length is 13 residues. V shed 5 bases and J 7 bases; nucleotides not matched to a gene: 8. Per germline, CDR1 SGHVS and CDR2 FNYEAQ. The CDR3 DNA sequence: TGTGCCAGCAGCGAGGGACTAAACTGGGAGCAGTACTTC. It yields the protein CASSEGLNWEQYF. Full variable domain (remainder filled in from reference TRBV7-6 and TRBJ2-7): GAGVSQSPRYKVTKRGQDVALRCDPISGHVSLYWYRQALGQGPEFLTYFNYEAQQDKSGLPNDRFSAERPEGSISTLTIQRTEQRDSAMYRCASSEGLNWEQYFGPGTRLTVT.

The genes are TRBV28 and TRBJ1-1; TRBD1 agrees at 9 bases. The ends lost 4 bases at V and 1 base at J; junction bases unmatched: 10. This CDR3 contains 17 residues. Germline CDR1 reads MDHEN; CDR2 reads SYDVKM. In nucleotides, the CDR3 is TGTGCCAGCAGTTCCGCCGGCCCGGGACAGGGGAACACTGAAGCTTTCTTT. Residues: CASSSAGPGQGNTEAFF.

This chain uses TRBV19 with TRBJ1-1; the match to TRBD1 covers 7 bases. CDR3 length equals 16 residues. The J segment lost 0 bases and the V segment lost 5 bases, leaving 9 bases of the junction unmatched. Germline CDR1 reads LNHDA; CDR2 reads SQIVND (reference sequence). CDR3 loop: CASSERGRGVNTEAFF. In DNA, the CDR3 is TGTGCCAGTAGTGAAAGGGGGCGAGGGGTGAACACTGAAGCTTTCTTT. Full variable domain (rest looked up from reference TRBV19 and TRBJ1-1): DGGITQSPKYLFRKEGQNVTLSCEQNLNHDAMYWYRQDPGQGLRLIYYSQIVNDFQKGDIAEGYSVSREKKESFPLTVTSAQKNPTAFYLCASSERGRGVNTEAFFGQGTRLTVV.

V usage is TRBV9 and J usage is TRBJ2-5; 9 nucleotides match TRBD2. The CDR3 runs 17 residues. The germline V gene encodes CDR1 SGDLS and CDR2 YYNGEE. J lost 1 base, V lost 3 bases, and 10 bases had no gene match. The CDR3 coding sequence is TGTGCCAGCAGCGCCCGATACCCGACTAGCGGCCAAGAGACCCAGTACTTC. This gives the protein CASSARYPTSGQETQYF.

This chain joins TRBV11-3 and TRBJ2-3; no reliable D call. Per germline, CDR1 SGHNT and CDR2 YENEEA. V lost 1 base, J lost 6 bases, and 17 bases lay in between. There are 16 residues in the CDR3. CDR3 sequence reads: CASSLGLASAWDTQYF. The DNA of the CDR3 is TGTGCCAGCAGCTTAGGACTGGCGTCAGCATGGGATACGCAGTATTTT.

The V call is TRBV19, the J call TRBJ1-5; 7 positions match TRBD1. Germline CDR1 is LNHDA and CDR2 is SQIVND (reference sequence). Unmatched junction bases numbered 2, after V lost 2 bases and J lost 4 bases. The CDR3 sequence is 14 residues long. Here the CDR3 reads CASSIRGRNQPQHF. CDR3 DNA: TGTGCCAGTAGTATAAGGGGGCGGAATCAGCCCCAGCATTTT.

The rearrangement joins TRBV5-8 to TRBJ2-5, with D possibly matching TRBD1 (5 bases). Germline V gene sequence: CDR1 SGHTS, CDR2 YDEGEE. Deletions cut 0 bases from V and 4 bases from J, with 13 bases between. There are 15 residues in the CDR3. The CDR3 loop is CASSLARGHIETQYF. CDR3 DNA sequence: TGTGCCAGCAGCTTGGCCCGTGGACATATAGAGACCCAGTACTTC.

The gene calls are TRBV11-2 and TRBJ2-1; 9 bases are a match to TRBD1. CDR1 and CDR2 (germline): SGHAT, FQNNGV. V was clipped by 5 bases and J by 3 bases; unmatched bases: 8. The CDR3 runs 16 residues. DNA for the CDR3: TGTGCCAGCAGCGCGTACAGGGGGCGTTACTACAATGAGCAGTTCTTC. Translated, it gives CASSAYRGRYYNEQFF.

The V and J genes are TRBV10-1 and TRBJ2-3; 9 positions agree with TRBD1. V lost 4 bases to trimming and J lost 5 bases; unmatched junction nucleotides: 10. The CDR3 covers 16 residues. Germline assignment: CDR1 WNHNN and CDR2 SYGVQD (reference sequence). The CDR3 loop reads CASSVSKGQGIDTQYF. In nucleotides, the CDR3 is TGCGCCAGCAGTGTATCAAAGGGACAGGGTATAGATACGCAGTATTTT.

The chain has TRBV5-4 and TRBJ1-2, with D unclear. The CDR3 is made up of 14 amino acids. Trimming took 3 bases from V and 0 from J, leaving 9 bases between them. Germline assignment: CDR1 SGHNT and CDR2 YYREEE (reference sequence). The CDR3 bases are TGTGCCAGCAGCTCCCGGACTGCTAACTATGGCTACACCTTC. Protein: CASSSRTANYGYTF.

The chain combines TRBV11-2 with TRBJ1-2, with 8 bases identical to TRBD1. The CDR3 consists of 15 residues. J was trimmed by 4 bases and V by 5 bases; bases with no gene match: 9. The germline gives CDR1 SGHAT, CDR2 FQNNGV. CDR3 bases: TGTGCCAGCAGCCCGCCGGACAGGGTAGGCTATGGCTACACCTTC. Its translation: CASSPPDRVGYGYTF.

This chain connects TRBV4-1 to TRBJ2-3; TRBD2 aligns across 12 bases. The CDR3 covers 17 residues. The V gene end was trimmed by 0 bases and the J gene end by 8 bases; junction bases not matched to a gene: 9. CDR1 is MGHRA and CDR2 is YSYEKL in the germline V gene. In nucleotides, the CDR3 is TGCGCCAGCAGCCAAGATTACCCTAGCGGGGGGGCAGGTACGCAGTATTTT. This gives the protein CASSQDYPSGGAGTQYF.